The entry below describes one T cell receptor beta chain. This CDR3 contains 15 residues. V shed 1 base and J shed 7 bases, with 16 bases lying between them. The germline CDR1 and CDR2 sequences are DFQATT and SNEGSKA (reference sequence). TCR beta CDR3 amplification used RNA transcripts. The workflow started with a first-round RT-PCR run with HTBI primers and then moved on to a second-round multiplex PCR. A single record per CDR3 protein comes from TCRdb applying MiXCR to the multiplex PCR reads. The sample holds 900,000 to 1,200,000 distinct CDR3 sequences, about 38% seen once. These data belong to a study of Graves' ophthalmopathy and Graves' hyperthyroidism. Among the exclusions were patients with other autoimmune diseases, uncontrolled infections, pregnancy or lactation.

Sequenced: peripheral blood or thyroid tissue (not recorded which). This TCR derives from an adult man with Graves' hyperthyroidism. The genes are TRBV20-1 and TRBJ2-2, with D possibly matching TRBD2 (5 bases). CDR3 residues: CSARVTSGWNGELFF. CDR3 in DNA: TGCAGTGCTAGAGTGACATCGGGGTGGAACGGGGAGCTGTTTTTT.